This T cell receptor (beta chain) was captured in a study of spatial heterogeneity in lung cancer. Turning to the study itself: There were, on average, more than 8.5 raw-read appearances for each unique TCR and UMI combination.

In this sample, this clonotype turned up many times. Its antigen remains unknown. Since it is a stray read in a library aimed at alpha chains, this beta chain has a size that is not meaningful. One entry per CDR3 protein, called by TCRdb with MiXCR from the 5' RACE reads. The sample has about 18,000 distinct CDR3 sequences; approximately 9.7% are singletons. V shed 2 bases and J shed 2 bases, with 17 bases lying between them. This CDR3 is built from 17 residues. Per the germline V gene, CDR1 is KGHDR and CDR2 is SFDVKD. Regarding the study as a whole: Tumors with more nonsynonymous mutations had more expanded intratumoral alpha and beta TCRs.

Time point denoted: sample taken at primary tumor resection. The sequencing here drew on lung tumor tissue, taken at surgery. This TCR was recovered from a female donor with early-stage non-small cell lung cancer. The chain employs TRBV24-1 and TRBJ1-2, with D possibly TRBD1 on 6 matching bases. The CDR3 region has the DNA TGTGCCACCAGTGATTGTGGCAGGGGAAATAGGAACTATGGCTACACCTTC. The encoded protein is CATSDCGRGNRNYGYTF.